Each of the 27 T cell receptor beta chains below was sequenced from the same sample in a study of blood T cell repertoires in COVID-19. Using immunoSEQ multiplex PCR, the repertoire was profiled, and TCRdb retains in-frame clones only, with some absent. Counted here are some 270,000 clones, more than 75% occurring once; the ten biggest clones make up around 1.5%. Material: peripheral blood. The source is a woman aged 55 to 70 who had recovered from COVID-19.

The rearrangement uses TRBV19 and TRBJ2-2; 8 bases line up with TRBD1. The germline gives CDR1 LNHDA, CDR2 SQIVND (reference sequence). Unmatched junction bases numbered 3, after V lost 1 base and J lost 2 bases. The CDR3 runs 16 residues. CDR3 in amino acids: CASSIGDRTNTGELFF. Written as DNA, the CDR3 is TGTGCCAGTAGTATAGGGGACAGGACAAACACCGGGGAGCTGTTTTTT.

The chain uses TRBV5-4 and TRBJ1-1; TRBD1 agrees at 9 bases. This CDR3 spans 15 amino acids. Germline V gene data show CDR1 as SGHNT and CDR2 as YYREEE (reference sequence). Trimming removed 4 bases from V and 6 bases from J; junction bases left unmatched: 10. CDR3: CASSGGTGYVSEAFF. For the CDR3, the DNA is TGTGCCAGCAGCGGGGGGACAGGGTACGTCTCTGAAGCTTTCTTT.

The V and J genes are TRBV28 and TRBJ2-3, with TRBD2 matching 11 bases. The CDR3 sequence is 16 residues long. The germline V gene encodes CDR1 MDHEN and CDR2 SYDVKM. With 5 bases clipped from V and 2 bases from J, the junction kept 6 bases outside the gene matches. CDR3 nucleotides: TGTGCCAGCAGTGGCCATAGCGGGGGGGCCACAGATACGCAGTATTTT. It yields the protein CASSGHSGGATDTQYF.

The table lists this clone with a count of one. The rearrangement joins TRBV11-3 to TRBJ2-5; 9 bases match TRBD1. Germline CDR1 reads SGHNT; CDR2 reads YENEEA. The trim removed 4 bases at V and 4 bases at J, leaving 1 base unmatched. This CDR3 comprises 13 residues. CDR3 region: CASSSTGGETQYF. CDR3 in DNA: TGTGCCAGCAGCTCGACAGGGGGAGAGACCCAGTACTTC.

The gene calls are TRBV7-9 and TRBJ2-7; possibly TRBD1 for D (5 bases). The CDR3 sequence is 14 residues long. Germline assignment: CDR1 SEHNR and CDR2 FQNEAQ (reference sequence). Deletions cut 5 bases from V and 6 bases from J, with 17 bases between. The CDR3 coding sequence is TGTGCCAGCAGCAAAGGGTTTTATGGGGCCGAGCAGTACTTC. This sequence encodes CASSKGFYGAEQYF.

The CDR3 DNA reads as TGTGCCAGCAGCTCCTCGACAGGGGTGAATGAAAAACTGTTTTTT. It encodes CASSSSTGVNEKLFF. The chain employs TRBV7-9 and TRBJ1-4, with 8 bases fitting TRBD1. Per the germline V gene, CDR1 is SEHNR and CDR2 is FQNEAQ (reference sequence). With V trimmed by 4 bases and J by 5 bases, 6 bases remained unmatched. CDR3 length: 15 amino acids.

The V gene is TRBV2, the J gene TRBJ2-5; 8 bases line up with TRBD2. The CDR3 sequence is 13 residues long. Germline values: CDR1 SNHLY, CDR2 FYNNEI. V was pared by 7 bases and J by 8 bases, with 9 bases of the junction left unmatched. CDR3 region: CASTGGSTRTQYF. DNA of the CDR3: TGTGCCAGCACGGGGGGGTCTACAAGAACCCAGTACTTC.

The chain joins TRBV6-5 to TRBJ2-7, with D possibly matching TRBD1 (6 bases). CDR1 and CDR2 (germline): MNHEY, SVGAGI. CDR3 length equals 13 residues. Trimming left V 6 bases short and J 6 bases short, with 15 bases between. The CDR3 nucleotides are TGTGCCAGCAGCGGGACAAGGGATGGCGAGCAGTACTTC. This translates into CASSGTRDGEQYF.

This clone was detected a few times. The gene calls are TRBV19 and TRBJ1-5; possible D gene TRBD1, 6 bases. The V end was cut by 3 bases, the J end by 7 bases, with 10 bases between. CDR1 is LNHDA, CDR2 SQIVND, per germline (reference sequence). This CDR3 contains 13 residues. The CDR3 nucleotides read TGTGCCAGTAGTATGGGGGCAAGGCAGCCCCAGCATTTT. It specifies CASSMGARQPQHF.

This chain links TRBV5-5 with TRBJ1-5, with 11 bases matching TRBD1. The CDR3 has 15 residues. Germline CDR1 reads SGHKS; CDR2 reads YYEKEE (reference sequence). Trimming took 4 bases from V and 6 from J; bases not matched to a gene: 6. CDR3 DNA sequence: TGTGCCAGCAGCCGGGGACAGGGGGTCGGTCAGCCCCAGCATTTT. Protein sequence: CASSRGQGVGQPQHF.

The J gene is TRBJ2-1, the V gene TRBV15; 11 bases match TRBD2. The trim removed 1 base at V and 5 bases at J, leaving 1 base unmatched. Germline V gives CDR1 LNHNV, CDR2 YYDKDF (reference sequence). The CDR3 has 15 residues. The CDR3 DNA follows: TGTGCCACCAGCAGAGGTAGCGGGGGGGACAATGAGCAGTTCTTC. Amino acid sequence: CATSRGSGGDNEQFF.

The chain recombines TRBV27 with TRBJ1-6, with 8 positions matching TRBD1. Trimming removed 5 bases from V and 6 bases from J; junction bases left unmatched: 9. The CDR3 runs 16 residues. CDR1 MNHEY and CDR2 SMNVEV come from the germline V gene (reference sequence). In DNA, the CDR3 is TGTGCCAGCAGTCCTTCTCAGGGGGCGGTTAATTCACCCCTCCACTTT. This sequence encodes CASSPSQGAVNSPLHF.

The chain carries TRBV5-6 and TRBJ2-1; 9 bases map to TRBD1. This CDR3 comprises 14 residues. Losses at the gene ends were 6 bases for V and 8 bases for J; bases not matched to a gene: 9. From germline, CDR1 is SGHDT and CDR2 YYEEEE. CDR3 amino acids: CASIKTGGLYEQFF. The CDR3 coding sequence is TGTGCCAGCATAAAGACAGGGGGGTTGTATGAGCAGTTCTTC.

The chain is built from TRBV9 and TRBJ1-1, with D unresolved. The CDR3 covers 13 residues. With 0 bases removed from V and 3 bases from J, the gap between germline ends came to 6 bases. Germline CDR1 is SGDLS and CDR2 is YYNGEE. The CDR3 nucleotides are TGTGCCAGCAGCGTAGCAATAGACACTGAAGCTTTCTTT. It specifies CASSVAIDTEAFF.

In its sample, this clone was seen a few times. The V gene is TRBV14, the J gene TRBJ2-7, with TRBD1 matching over 10 bases. The CDR3 runs 16 residues. Unmatched junction bases numbered 11, after V lost 3 bases and J lost 6 bases. Germline assignment: CDR1 SGHDN and CDR2 FVKESK. The chain's CDR3 is CASSHSVRQGAREQYF. The DNA for the CDR3 is TGTGCCAGCAGCCACTCAGTCCGACAGGGGGCGCGCGAGCAGTACTTC.

The genes are TRBV18 and TRBJ1-2, with TRBD1 matching over 7 bases. With 1 base clipped from V and 6 bases from J, the junction kept 8 bases outside the gene matches. The CDR3 extends over 15 amino acids. Germline CDR1 KGHSH, CDR2 LQKENI. The CDR3 loop is CASSPLDLGGHGYTF. The CDR3 DNA reads as TGTGCCAGCTCACCACTTGACCTAGGGGGCCATGGCTACACCTTC.

The chain recombines TRBV10-3 with TRBJ2-3, with a weak D call TRBD2 (6 bases). There are 15 residues in the CDR3. The germline CDR1 and CDR2 sequences are ENHRY and SYGVKD. The germline V and J ends were trimmed by 7 bases and 2 bases, with 16 bases remaining between them. CDR3 amino acids: CAITPEGVNTDTQYF. The CDR3 DNA reads TGTGCCATCACCCCGGAGGGAGTAAACACAGATACGCAGTATTTT.

J is TRBJ1-4 and V is TRBV25-1; no clear D. The CDR3 contains 16 residues. CDR1 is MGHDK and CDR2 is SYGVNS in the germline V gene. The germline V and J ends were trimmed by 4 bases and 3 bases, with 15 bases remaining between them. This CDR3 is CASSVWGGLSNEKLFF. The CDR3 coding sequence is TGTGCCAGCAGTGTTTGGGGAGGGCTATCTAATGAAAAACTGTTTTTT. The full variable domain, rest sourced from reference TRBV25-1 and TRBJ1-4, is EADIYQTPRYLVIGTGKKITLECSQTMGHDKMYWYQQDPGMELHLIHYSYGVNSTEKGDLSSESTVSRIRTEHFPLTLESARPSHTSQYLCASSVWGGLSNEKLFFGSGTQLSVL.

The chain is built from TRBV29-1 and TRBJ2-7, with D possibly being TRBD1 (6 bases). V lost 5 bases and J 5 bases, leaving 19 bases between the germline ends. The CDR3 has 14 residues. CDR1 and CDR2 (germline): SQVTM, ANQGSEA. CDR3 nucleotides: TGCAGCGTTACGACCCACGACAGGCCTGACGAGCAGTACTTC. It yields the protein CSVTTHDRPDEQYF.

The chain is built from TRBV5-1 and TRBJ1-2; a possible D gene is TRBD1 (6 bases). The CDR3 is made up of 17 amino acids. V was shortened by 3 bases and J by 4 bases, with 22 bases between the two germline ends. The germline gives CDR1 SGHRS, CDR2 YFSETQ. CDR3 region: CASSSALQVGAIYGYTF. CDR3 DNA sequence: TGCGCCAGCAGCTCGGCCCTACAGGTGGGGGCGATCTATGGCTACACCTTC.

The V and J genes are TRBV5-6 and TRBJ2-7; D not resolved. CDR3 size: 13 residues. Germline V gene data show CDR1 as SGHDT and CDR2 as YYEEEE. With 4 bases removed from V and 0 bases from J, the gap between germline ends came to 8 bases. CDR3 amino acids: CASSRVSSYEQYF. The CDR3 nucleotides are TGTGCCAGCAGCCGGGTAAGCTCCTACGAGCAGTACTTC.

In its sample, this clone was seen once. V usage is TRBV28 and J usage is TRBJ2-5; D possibly corresponds to TRBD1 (6 bases). The CDR3 covers 16 residues. Germline assignment: CDR1 MDHEN and CDR2 SYDVKM. Trimming took off 6 bases at V and 2 bases at J, with 19 bases between the two ends. As DNA, the CDR3 is TGTGCCAGCAGGAGGGCTACAGGGATCCCGCAAGAGACCCAGTACTTC. It is translated as CASRRATGIPQETQYF.

This CDR3 is CASSLAGQGRAYNSPLHF. The DNA of the CDR3 is TGCGCCAGCAGCTTGGCCGGACAGGGTAGGGCCTATAATTCACCCCTCCACTTT. V usage is TRBV5-1 and J usage is TRBJ1-6, with 8 bases fitting TRBD1. Germline V gives CDR1 SGHRS, CDR2 YFSETQ. This CDR3 contains 18 residues. J gave up 2 bases and V 0 bases, and 7 bases lay outside the gene matches.

The chain couples TRBV6-6 to TRBJ2-6, with D possibly matching TRBD2 (5 bases). The CDR3 spans 17 residues. The ends were cut back, 5 bases at V and 0 bases at J, with 14 bases in the middle. Germline-derived CDR1 and CDR2 are MNHNY and SVGAGI (reference sequence). The CDR3 nucleotides read TGTGCCAGCAGTCGACCCCTACGGGGCTCTGGGGCCAACGTCCTGACTTTC. This gives the protein CASSRPLRGSGANVLTF.

The chain combines TRBV6-5 with TRBJ1-3, with D unclear. The CDR3 has 15 amino acids. V dropped 6 bases and J dropped 0 bases, with 12 bases sitting between them. Per germline, CDR1 MNHEY and CDR2 SVGAGI. This chain's CDR3 is CASRLDGNSGNTIYF. For the CDR3, the DNA is TGTGCCAGCAGACTCGACGGGAACTCTGGAAACACCATATATTTT.

CDR3 DNA: TGCGCCAGCAGCTTGTTCGGCAGGACTGAAGCTTTCTTT. Translation gives CASSLFGRTEAFF. The rearrangement uses TRBV5-1 and TRBJ1-1; D uncertain. This CDR3 has 13 residues. V was clipped by 1 base and J by 5 bases, with 9 bases between them. Germline V CDR1 and CDR2: SGHRS, YFSETQ.

A word on this clone: The same CDR3 is also encoded by other DNA sequences in this sample. This chain joins TRBV7-3 and TRBJ2-2; 11 bases match TRBD1. There are 15 residues in the CDR3. J was trimmed by 5 bases and V by 4 bases; bases with no gene match: 3. Germline V gives CDR1 SGHTA, CDR2 FQGTGA. Here the CDR3 DNA reads TGTGCCAGCAGCTCCGGGACAGGGGGTACCGGGGAGCTGTTTTTT. Translated, it gives CASSSGTGGTGELFF.